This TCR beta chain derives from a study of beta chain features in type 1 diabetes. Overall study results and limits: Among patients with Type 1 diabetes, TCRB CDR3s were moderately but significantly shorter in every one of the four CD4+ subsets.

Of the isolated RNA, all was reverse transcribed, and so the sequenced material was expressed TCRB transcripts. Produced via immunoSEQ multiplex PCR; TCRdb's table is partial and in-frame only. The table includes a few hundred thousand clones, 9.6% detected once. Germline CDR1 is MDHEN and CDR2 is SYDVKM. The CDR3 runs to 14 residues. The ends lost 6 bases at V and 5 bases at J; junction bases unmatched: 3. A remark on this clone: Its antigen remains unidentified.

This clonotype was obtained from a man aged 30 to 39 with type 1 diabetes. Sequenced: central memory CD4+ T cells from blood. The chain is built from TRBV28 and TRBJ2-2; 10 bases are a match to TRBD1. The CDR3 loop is CASSRQGATGELFF. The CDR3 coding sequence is TGTGCCAGCAGCCGACAGGGGGCAACCGGGGAGCTGTTTTTT.